The rows below give T cell receptor beta chains drawn from one sample of a study of vaccination and CD4 T cells after COVID-19. Their antigen targets remain unknown. One entry per CDR3 protein, called by TCRdb with MiXCR from the PCR reads. Of roughly 15,000 distinct CDR3 sequences listed, around 58% are singletons. Specimen: CD4+ T cells from blood, cultured in vitro. Receptor source: a human donor who had recovered from COVID-19. CDR3s include the opening cysteine and the closing phenylalanine or tryptophan. A D gene is named only where the DNA matches it firmly. Clone size is given for some rows only: seen once, a few or many times, or a class if the clone is expanded.

j_call	v_call	d_call	clone_size	cdr3_aa	cdr3_nt
TRBJ1-5	TRBV6-1	NA	NA	CASGVGSNQPQHF	TGTGCCAGCGGCGTGGGGAGTAATCAGCCCCAGCATTTT
TRBJ2-5	TRBV28	TRBD2	NA	CASSLAGGPTTQYF	TGTGCCAGCAGTTTAGCGGGAGGGCCAACGACCCAGTACTTC
TRBJ1-2	TRBV12-3/TRBV12-4	NA	NA	CASSLWGNYGYTF	TGTGCCAGCAGTTTATGGGGAAACTATGGCTACACCTTC
TRBJ1-6	TRBV9	TRBD1	few	CASSSRQGSDSPLHF	TGTGCCAGCAGCTCTCGACAGGGATCGGATTCACCCCTCCACTTT
TRBJ1-6	TRBV28	TRBD1	NA	CASSPPGQGNSPLHF	TGTGCCAGCAGCCCCCCGGGACAGGGGAATTCACCCCTCCACTTT
TRBJ2-2	TRBV12-3/TRBV12-4	TRBD1	few	CASRGTGWKTGELFF	TGTGCCAGCAGGGGGACAGGTTGGAAAACCGGGGAGCTGTTTTTT
TRBJ2-5	TRBV20-1	NA	large	CSAPKGQLLQETQYF	TGCAGTGCCCCTAAGGGGCAGCTACTTCAAGAGACCCAGTACTTC
TRBJ1-1	TRBV27	NA	few	CASSQRVGTEAFF	TGTGCCAGCAGCCAACGGGTAGGTACTGAAGCTTTCTTT
TRBJ1-6	TRBV6-1	TRBD1	NA	CASRDWTGRNSPLHF	TGTGCCAGCAGGGACTGGACAGGGAGGAATTCACCCCTCCACTTT
TRBJ1-3	TRBV24-1	NA	NA	CATQGSGNTIYF	TGTGCCACCCAGGGATCTGGAAACACCATATATTTT
TRBJ2-7	TRBV6-1	TRBD1	few	CASSRAGTATYEQYF	TGTGCCAGCAGTCGCGCCGGGACAGCAACCTACGAGCAGTACTTC
TRBJ1-1	TRBV7-9	NA	NA	CASSIPPDMLMNTEAFF	TGTGCCAGCAGCATCCCCCCGGACATGCTCATGAACACTGAAGCTTTCTTT
TRBJ1-1	TRBV19	TRBD1	few	CASSFSGGTEAFF	TGTGCCAGTAGTTTTTCAGGGGGCACTGAAGCTTTCTTT
TRBJ2-1	TRBV5-1	NA	NA	CASSEWNEQFF	TGCGCCAGCAGCGAGTGGAATGAGCAGTTCTTC
TRBJ2-5	TRBV11-2	TRBD2	NA	CASSSRLAGAGRETQYF	TGTGCCAGCAGCTCTCGACTAGCGGGAGCTGGGAGGGAGACCCAGTACTTC
TRBJ2-5	TRBV25-1	TRBD2	few	CASSPTSGLETQYF	TGTGCCAGCAGCCCGACTAGCGGATTGGAGACCCAGTACTTC
TRBJ1-1	TRBV27	TRBD1	NA	CASSLDRERTEAFF	TGTGCCAGCAGTTTAGACAGGGAGCGGACTGAAGCTTTCTTT
TRBJ1-3	TRBV7-2	NA	NA	CASSARPASSGNTIYF	TGTGCCAGCAGCGCAAGACCGGCTTCCTCTGGAAACACCATATATTTT
TRBJ1-1	TRBV7-2	NA	NA	CASSLRAGKDTEAFF	TGTGCCAGCAGCTTACGGGCAGGGAAGGACACTGAAGCTTTCTTT
TRBJ2-7	TRBV2	NA	NA	CASSEALLVGKKVYEQYF	TGTGCCAGCAGTGAAGCGCTATTGGTAGGGAAGAAGGTCTACGAGCAGTACTTC
TRBJ2-1	TRBV10-3	NA	NA	CAIIAESGYNEQFF	TGTGCCATCATCGCTGAGTCCGGGTACAATGAGCAGTTCTTC
TRBJ1-1	TRBV20-1	TRBD1	NA	CSVSGGIGNTEAFF	TGCAGCGTTTCAGGGGGCATTGGGAACACTGAAGCTTTCTTT
TRBJ2-3	TRBV2	NA	NA	CASSGADLYTDTQYF	TGTGCCAGCAGTGGGGCGGATTTATACACAGATACGCAGTATTTT
TRBJ1-1	TRBV12-3/TRBV12-4	NA	NA	CASRTLWGLRTEAFF	TGTGCCAGCAGGACCCTTTGGGGGTTGCGGACTGAAGCTTTCTTT
TRBJ2-3	TRBV6-4	NA	few	CASSVEGSTDTQYF	TGTGCCAGCAGCGTTGAGGGTTCCACAGATACGCAGTATTTT
TRBJ1-6	TRBV12-3/TRBV12-4	TRBD1	NA	CASSFGRNRGGSPLHF	TGTGCCAGCAGTTTTGGTAGGAACAGGGGAGGGTCACCCCTCCACTTT
TRBJ1-2	TRBV19	NA	once	CASSMDGEDYGYTF	TGTGCCAGTAGTATGGATGGGGAGGACTATGGCTACACCTTC
TRBJ1-1	TRBV19	NA	NA	CAIKPGPNTEAFF	TGTGCCATTAAACCGGGCCCTAACACTGAAGCTTTCTTT
TRBJ2-7	TRBV27	TRBD1	few	CATGRDRGIYEQYF	TGTGCCACCGGTCGGGACAGGGGGATCTACGAGCAGTACTTC
TRBJ2-2	TRBV7-2	TRBD2	few	CASSLAASGRTGELFF	TGTGCCAGCAGCTTAGCGGCTAGCGGGCGGACCGGGGAGCTGTTTTTT
TRBJ2-5	TRBV6-1	TRBD1	NA	CASSPGTGTGAGETQYF	TGTGCCAGCAGCCCCGGAACCGGGACAGGGGCTGGAGAGACCCAGTACTTC
TRBJ2-1	TRBV6-1	TRBD1	NA	CASSKAQGAKFF	TGTGCCAGCAGTAAAGCACAGGGGGCAAAGTTCTTC
TRBJ2-7	TRBV11-3	TRBD1	NA	CASSPGAGGTGYEQYF	TGTGCCAGCAGCCCAGGGGCTGGGGGGACAGGCTACGAGCAGTACTTC
TRBJ1-1	TRBV10-2	NA	NA	CASSDPTGHTEAFF	TGCGCCAGCAGTGACCCGACAGGACACACTGAAGCTTTCTTT
TRBJ2-7	TRBV5-1	TRBD1	NA	CASRGTGGSYEQYF	TGCGCCAGCAGGGGCACAGGGGGCTCTTACGAGCAGTACTTC
TRBJ1-2	TRBV6-2/TRBV6-3	NA	NA	CASSSGGTNYGYTF	TGTGCCAGCAGTTCCGGGGGTACTAACTATGGCTACACCTTC
TRBJ2-2	TRBV10-3	TRBD2	few	CAISDLAGATPTGELFF	TGTGCCATCAGTGACTTAGCGGGAGCGACGCCAACGGGGGAGCTGTTTTTT
TRBJ1-1	TRBV4-2	NA	NA	CTSSQVGVNTEAFF	TGTACCAGCAGCCAAGTTGGGGTGAACACTGAAGCTTTCTTT
TRBJ1-5	TRBV10-2	TRBD1	NA	CASSADRTGNSNQPQHF	TGCGCCAGCAGTGCCGACCGGACAGGTAATAGCAATCAGCCCCAGCATTTT
TRBJ2-3	TRBV6-1	TRBD2	NA	CAVGGTSVTDTQYF	TGTGCCGTCGGTGGGACTAGTGTGACAGATACGCAGTATTTT
TRBJ1-2	TRBV6-1	TRBD1	NA	CASSPTGGAYYGYTF	TGTGCCAGCAGTCCCACAGGGGGCGCATACTATGGCTACACCTTC
TRBJ2-1	TRBV27	TRBD1	NA	CASSFDRDSYNEQFF	TGTGCCAGCAGTTTCGACAGGGACTCCTACAATGAGCAGTTCTTC
TRBJ2-4	TRBV28	TRBD1	NA	CASTRGTAAKNIQYF	TGTGCCAGCACCCGAGGGACAGCAGCCAAAAACATTCAGTACTTC
TRBJ1-2	TRBV6-5	NA	few	CASRYRDYGYTF	TGTGCCAGCAGGTACCGGGACTATGGCTACACCTTC
TRBJ2-5	TRBV20-1	TRBD2	NA	CSARDSGTSGRSVSGQETQYF	TGCAGTGCTAGAGATTCCGGGACTAGCGGGAGATCGGTTTCGGGACAAGAGACCCAGTACTTC
TRBJ2-2	TRBV7-6	TRBD2	once	CASSPGGTTGELFF	TGTGCCAGCAGCCCCGGGGGGACCACCGGGGAGCTGTTTTTT
TRBJ2-2	TRBV5-1	NA	NA	CASSAAGLNTGEVFF	TGCGCCAGCAGCGCGGCAGGGCTTAACACCGGGGAGGTGTTTTTT
TRBJ2-5	TRBV30	TRBD2	few	CAWTRKGRGETQYF	TGTGCCTGGACCCGGAAGGGGAGGGGAGAGACCCAGTACTTC
TRBJ1-1	TRBV27	NA	few	CASTSSNGNTEAFF	TGTGCCAGCACCTCTTCAAACGGGAACACTGAAGCTTTCTTT
TRBJ2-1	TRBV6-2/TRBV6-3	NA	few	CASSLEAGLGRNEQFF	TGTGCCAGCAGCCTAGAGGCCGGGTTGGGTCGCAATGAGCAGTTCTTC
TRBJ1-5	TRBV7-6	NA	few	CASSLAGGEDQPQHF	TGTGCCAGCAGCTTAGCGGGGGGAGAGGATCAGCCCCAGCATTTT
TRBJ1-5	TRBV7-8	NA	NA	CASSLAPPRGNQPQHF	TGTGCCAGCAGCTTAGCCCCCCCGCGAGGCAATCAGCCCCAGCATTTT
TRBJ2-3	TRBV24-1	TRBD2	few	CATSDPGLAGGDTQYF	TGTGCCACCAGTGACCCTGGACTAGCGGGGGGAGATACGCAGTATTTT
TRBJ2-5	TRBV6-1	TRBD2	once	CASSDELAGVGETQYF	TGTGCCAGCAGTGACGAACTAGCGGGAGTCGGAGAGACCCAGTACTTC
TRBJ2-3	TRBV23-1	NA	NA	CASSQLGVGGSPTDTQYF	TGCGCCAGCAGTCAATTGGGTGTAGGGGGTAGCCCCACAGATACGCAGTATTTT
TRBJ2-3	TRBV20-1	TRBD2	NA	CSASGGGDTQYF	TGCAGTGCTAGCGGCGGGGGAGATACGCAGTATTTT